Below are 29 T cell receptor beta chains sequenced from a single sample in a study of sequential checkpoint blockade in melanoma (dated 2019 in TCRdb). Libraries were prepared through the immunoSEQ multiplex PCR assay. The source is immuneACCESS, and TCRdb retained only in-frame sequences with V and J called. Part of the clones is not carried over; for the studies checked, unresolved V genes explain less than half of this, and the remainder is unexplained. Across this sample there are 460 or so clones, with about 20% seen only once. The leading ten clones occupy more than 15% of the sample. This specimen's treatment or condition label, interpreted: randomized to nivolumab then ipilimumab (arm A) or the reverse (arm B). Sequenced material: tumor tissue (inferred from file names), taken from a patient given nivolumab and ipilimumab in sequence. These receptors were obtained from a human donor with melanoma.

This clone turned up a few times. The chain uses TRBV6-8 and TRBJ1-5; perhaps TRBD1 as D (6 bases). Germline V CDR1 and CDR2: MNHGY, SAAAGT. The CDR3 totals 15 residues. V lost 4 bases, J lost 6 bases, and 16 bases lay in between. CDR3 in amino acids: CASSWQGRLSQPQHF. The CDR3, as DNA: TGTGCCAGCAGTTGGCAGGGGAGGCTAAGTCAGCCCCAGCATTTT.

Only a few counts were recorded for this clone. V and J are TRBV28 and TRBJ1-5, with D unresolved. V gave up 6 bases and J gave up 1 base, with 4 bases separating them. In germline, CDR1 is MDHEN, CDR2 SYDVKM. This CDR3 region has 12 residues. The CDR3 is CASRDSNQPQHF. CDR3 in DNA: TGTGCCAGCAGGGACAGCAATCAGCCCCAGCATTTT.

The chain links TRBV19 to TRBJ2-7, with TRBD1 matching over 9 bases. The CDR3 contains 17 residues. Per the germline V gene, CDR1 is LNHDA and CDR2 is SQIVND (reference sequence). The V gene end was trimmed by 1 base and the J gene end by 1 base; junction bases not matched to a gene: 8. The CDR3, as DNA: TGTGCCAGTAGTATAGCACCGGGACAGGGAGTTTCCTACGAGCAGTACTTC. Its translation is CASSIAPGQGVSYEQYF.

This clone was seen only a few times. V and J are TRBV10-2 and TRBJ2-1, with 9 nucleotides matching TRBD2. The germline CDR1 and CDR2 sequences are WSHSY and SAAADI. This CDR3 has 18 residues. V trimming: 3 bases; J trimming: 4 bases; junction bases outside the gene matches: 13. The CDR3 is CASSDPNSLLAGYNEQFF. CDR3 in DNA: TGCGCCAGCAGTGACCCTAACTCTCTCCTAGCGGGGTACAATGAGCAGTTCTTC.

The rearrangement joins TRBV11-3 to TRBJ2-7, with 9 bases aligning to TRBD1. This CDR3 has 14 amino acids. Per the germline V gene, CDR1 is SGHNT and CDR2 is YENEEA. The V and J ends lost 5 bases and 7 bases, in that order; junction bases with no gene match: 9. The CDR3 protein is CASSPGQGPEEQYF. Here the CDR3 DNA reads TGTGCCAGCAGCCCGGGACAGGGTCCGGAAGAGCAGTACTTC.

V usage is TRBV18 and J usage is TRBJ2-1, with D unresolved. The CDR3 has 14 residues. V shed 3 bases and J shed 0 bases, with 6 bases lying between them. Germline values: CDR1 KGHSH, CDR2 LQKENI. The CDR3 region is CASSPQSSYNEQFF. The CDR3 region has the DNA TGTGCCAGCTCACCGCAGAGCTCCTACAATGAGCAGTTCTTC.

In its sample, this clone is medium-sized (0.01 to 0.1%). This chain links TRBV9 with TRBJ2-5; D unresolved. V lost 0 bases to trimming and J lost 2 bases, with 8 bases between them. The CDR3 is 14 amino acids. Germline V gene sequence: CDR1 SGDLS, CDR2 YYNGEE. In nucleotides, the CDR3 is TGTGCCAGCAGCGTAGCTGAGCAGCAAGAGACCCAGTACTTC. Protein: CASSVAEQQETQYF.

The genes are TRBV19 and TRBJ1-1; 7 bases are a match to TRBD1. From germline, CDR1 is LNHDA and CDR2 SQIVND (reference sequence). This CDR3 comprises 14 residues. With 5 bases clipped from V and 4 bases from J, the junction kept 7 bases outside the gene matches. CDR3 amino acids: CASSLARGFTEAFF. CDR3 DNA: TGTGCCAGTAGTTTAGCCAGGGGGTTCACTGAAGCTTTCTTT.

The genes are TRBV6-8 and TRBJ2-2; D unclear. V gave up 0 bases and J gave up 1 base, with 6 bases separating them. This CDR3 contains 15 residues. CDR1 MNHGY and CDR2 SAAAGT come from the germline V gene. The CDR3 here is CASSYSSGNTGELFF. CDR3 DNA sequence: TGTGCCAGCAGTTACTCGTCCGGGAACACCGGGGAGCTGTTTTTT.

The chain links TRBV18 to TRBJ1-3; TRBD1 agrees at 9 bases. CDR1 and CDR2 (germline): KGHSH, LQKENI. V gave up 5 bases and J gave up 0 bases; unmatched junction bases: 5. The CDR3 loop spans 16 amino acids. The CDR3 DNA reads as TGTGCCAGCTCAGCCGGACAGGGGTCCTCTGGAAACACCATATATTTT. Protein product: CASSAGQGSSGNTIYF.

This clone was seen a few times. This chain uses TRBV9 with TRBJ2-2; D might be TRBD1 or TRBD2, each matching 5 bases. The germline gives CDR1 SGDLS, CDR2 YYNGEE. Trimming took 5 bases from V and 6 from J, leaving 17 bases between them. This CDR3 is 15 amino acids long. The CDR3 here is CASSGGKVSPGELFF. CDR3 nucleotides: TGTGCCAGCAGTGGGGGAAAGGTTTCACCCGGGGAGCTGTTTTTT.

By sample share, this clone is medium-sized. V is TRBV11-3 and J is TRBJ2-7; 10 positions match TRBD1. CDR1 is SGHNT and CDR2 is YENEEA in the germline V gene. The length of the CDR3 is 14 residues. Germline trimming cut 2 bases from V and 6 bases from J; bases unmatched to any gene: 4. CDR3 protein: CASSLSGTGVEQYF. The CDR3 DNA reads as TGTGCCAGCAGCTTATCCGGGACAGGGGTCGAGCAGTACTTC.

This clone is labeled as medium-sized. The chain is built from TRBV11-3 and TRBJ2-7; 10 bases are a match to TRBD1. V lost 5 bases, J lost 7 bases, and 17 bases stayed unmatched. The CDR3 length is 17 residues. CDR1 is SGHNT and CDR2 is YENEEA in the germline V gene. The CDR3 spells CASSLHIGTGEGREQYF. CDR3 bases: TGTGCCAGCAGCCTCCACATCGGGACAGGGGAAGGCAGAGAGCAGTACTTC.

This clone has more than one count but fewer than ten. The chain joins TRBV6-8 to TRBJ1-2, with D hard to call. V lost 0 bases to trimming and J lost 2 bases, with 4 bases between them. CDR1 and CDR2 from the germline V gene are MNHGY and SAAAGT. The CDR3 extends over 13 amino acids. As DNA, the CDR3 is TGTGCCAGCAGTTACTCCGACAACTATGGCTACACCTTC. Translating gives CASSYSDNYGYTF.

This clone is medium-sized within its sample. The chain couples TRBV11-3 to TRBJ2-3; 13 nucleotides agree with TRBD2. V shed 4 bases and J 6 bases; nucleotides not matched to a gene: 7. This CDR3 has 16 residues. CDR1 and CDR2 from the germline V gene are SGHNT and YENEEA. The CDR3 sequence is CASSSRLAGGLDTQYF. The CDR3 nucleotides read TGTGCCAGCAGCTCCCGACTAGCGGGGGGACTTGATACGCAGTATTTT.

In this sample, this clone is large. The chain links TRBV6-8 to TRBJ2-6; tentatively, D is TRBD2 (6 bases). The CDR3 contains 17 residues. Trimming took 6 bases from V and 0 from J, leaving 15 bases between them. Per germline, CDR1 MNHGY and CDR2 SAAAGT. The CDR3 DNA reads TGTGCCAGCAGGACGTTCGGGACTCGCTCTGGGGCCAACGTCCTGACTTTC. Translated: CASRTFGTRSGANVLTF.

This clone is labeled as medium-sized (0.01 to 0.1%). The rearrangement uses TRBV11-3 and TRBJ1-1, with 11 nucleotides matching TRBD1. The CDR3 contains 15 residues. Looked up from germline, CDR1 is SGHNT and CDR2 is YENEEA. The J segment lost 7 bases and the V segment lost 5 bases, leaving 9 bases of the junction unmatched. Written as DNA, the CDR3 is TGTGCCAGCAGCCCGACGGGACAGGGGGTTGGTGAAGCTTTCTTT. It is translated as CASSPTGQGVGEAFF.

V is TRBV6-8 and J is TRBJ2-5; TRBD2 matches at 11 bases. The germline gives CDR1 MNHGY, CDR2 SAAAGT. After removal of 5 bases from V and 1 base from J, the junction contained 6 bases not matched to a gene. The CDR3 contains 16 residues. DNA of the CDR3: TGTGCCAGCAGTGAGACTAGCGGGAAGGGCCAAGAGACCCAGTACTTC. Protein product: CASSETSGKGQETQYF.

This sequence joins TRBV14 and TRBJ2-1; possible D gene TRBD2, 5 bases. CDR3 length: 16 residues. Germline V gene data show CDR1 as SGHDN and CDR2 as FVKESK. V was pared by 1 base and J by 4 bases, with 14 bases between. The CDR3 reads CASSQGWRVGYNEQFF. The CDR3 nucleotides are TGTGCCAGCAGCCAAGGTTGGCGGGTGGGGTACAATGAGCAGTTCTTC.

In its sample, this clone was seen a few times. The chain uses TRBV18 and TRBJ2-1, with TRBD1 matching over 11 bases. The CDR3 spans 18 residues. CDR1 and CDR2 from the germline V gene are KGHSH and LQKENI. Trimming cost V 2 bases and J 6 bases; bases outside gene matches: 12. Written as DNA, the CDR3 is TGTGCCAGCTCACCAATATCGCCCGGACAGGGGGCCGGCAATGAGCAGTTCTTC. This translates into CASSPISPGQGAGNEQFF.

This rearrangement joins TRBV6-8 to TRBJ2-7, with 8 bases lining up with TRBD1. The trim removed 5 bases at V and 0 bases at J, leaving 9 bases unmatched. Looked up from germline, CDR1 is MNHGY and CDR2 is SAAAGT. The CDR3 is 16 residues long. The CDR3 reads CASSTRTGPPSYEQYF. CDR3 nucleotide sequence: TGTGCCAGCAGTACCCGGACAGGGCCTCCCTCCTACGAGCAGTACTTC.

By its share, this clone is large (0.1 to 1%). This chain connects TRBV11-3 to TRBJ1-1; 7 positions match TRBD1. The CDR3 contains 14 residues. Germline V gene data show CDR1 as SGHNT and CDR2 as YENEEA. After removal of 6 bases from V and 0 bases from J, the junction contained 4 bases not matched to a gene. This CDR3 reads CASRLQGMNTEAFF. The CDR3 DNA is TGTGCCAGCAGACTACAGGGGATGAACACTGAAGCTTTCTTT.

This clone is judged medium-sized. The gene calls are TRBV11-3 and TRBJ2-3; D is possibly TRBD1 (6 bases). The germline V and J ends were trimmed by 3 bases and 6 bases, with 22 bases remaining between them. This CDR3 is built from 17 residues. CDR1 and CDR2 from the germline V gene are SGHNT and YENEEA. CDR3 sequence reads: CASSLSTGLFRVDTQYF. CDR3 nucleotide sequence: TGTGCCAGCAGCTTGAGTACAGGGCTTTTTCGAGTGGATACGCAGTATTTT.

Sample share makes this clone large. The chain couples TRBV11-3 to TRBJ2-5; 9 nucleotides align to TRBD2. Losses at the gene ends were 5 bases for V and 6 bases for J; bases not matched to a gene: 13. This CDR3 region has 16 residues. Germline V gene lookup returns CDR1 SGHNT and CDR2 YENEEA. CDR3 loop: CASSLREGTRIQTQYF. The DNA for the CDR3 is TGTGCCAGCAGCCTGCGGGAGGGAACCAGAATACAGACCCAGTACTTC.

This clone occurred a few times. The chain carries TRBV14 and TRBJ2-4, with D possibly being TRBD1 or TRBD2 (5 bases each). CDR3 length: 16 residues. Germline values: CDR1 SGHDN, CDR2 FVKESK. V was pared by 4 bases and J by 0 bases, with 13 bases between. CDR3 in amino acids: CASSPGTGLAKNIQYF. The CDR3 DNA sequence: TGTGCCAGCAGCCCGGGGACGGGATTAGCCAAAAACATTCAGTACTTC.

This clone came up a few times. V usage is TRBV11-3 and J usage is TRBJ1-2; possibly TRBD1 for D (5 bases). Germline V gene lookup returns CDR1 SGHNT and CDR2 YENEEA. V lost 4 bases and J lost 4, with 16 bases in between. The CDR3 length is 15 residues. The CDR3 nucleotides read TGTGCCAGCAGCTCCACCGGGACGGCAACCTATGGCTACACCTTC. It yields the protein CASSSTGTATYGYTF.

The chain carries TRBV15 and TRBJ1-3, with unresolved D. V shed 1 base and J shed 0 bases, with 13 bases lying between them. This CDR3 has 17 residues. Germline CDR1 LNHNV, CDR2 YYDKDF (reference sequence). CDR3 amino acids: CATSRGANGLSGNTIYF. CDR3 sequence (DNA): TGTGCCACCAGCAGAGGCGCAAATGGTCTCTCTGGAAACACCATATATTTT.

The chain carries TRBV9 and TRBJ2-1; 10 nucleotides line up with TRBD1. V lost 3 bases, J lost 9 bases, and 6 bases stayed unmatched. The germline V gene encodes CDR1 SGDLS and CDR2 YYNGEE. This CDR3 has 14 amino acids. The CDR3 DNA reads TGTGCCAGCAGCGAACTGGACAGGGGGTTTGAGCAGTTCTTC. Translating it yields CASSELDRGFEQFF.

By share of the sample, this clone is medium-sized. CDR3 DNA sequence: TGTGCCAGCAGCTTAGGCGGGACTCGGCACAGAGAGACCCAGTACTTC. It yields the protein CASSLGGTRHRETQYF. The J gene is TRBJ2-5, the V gene TRBV11-3; weak D call: TRBD2 (6 bases). CDR1 is SGHNT and CDR2 is YENEEA in the germline V gene. V gave up 1 base and J gave up 4 bases, with 16 bases separating them. CDR3 length equals 16 residues. The full variable domain, its missing parts supplied by reference TRBV11-3 and TRBJ2-5, is EAGVVQSPRYKIIEKKQPVAFWCNPISGHNTLYWYLQNLGQGPELLIRYENEEAVDDSQLPKDRFSAERLKGVDSTLKIQPAELGDSAVYLCASSLGGTRHRETQYFGPGTRLLVL.